A selection of T cell receptor beta chains follows, all from one sample in a study of T-cell reconstitution after alpha-beta-depleted transplantation in children. Via MiXCR, TCRdb re-called the PCR reads, giving one row per CDR3 protein. The profile shows some 240,000 distinct CDR3 sequences, around 8.9% of them singletons. The sequences come from PBMCs from the stem cell graft donor, collected from the stem cell graft. The receptors originated from a human donor who donated a stem cell graft to a child with SCID. The conserved cysteine and the conserved F or W are not part of the CDR3 here. Fields, in order: V gene, CDR3 protein.

>TRBV19
ASSIVGGPSYNEQF
>TRBV5-1
ASSPTGADGYT
>TRBV2
ASRGGDTQY
>TRBV5-6
ASSPLAGRSNTEAF
>TRBV6-1
ASSVQTDLGEQY
>TRBV12-3/TRBV12-4
ASTLKTGQGVYEKLF
>TRBV4-3
ASSQKHQGTEAF
>TRBV5-1
ASSSGQIEAF
>TRBV18
ASSAVDHQPQH
>TRBV20-1
SARLSEGAYEQY
>TRBV29-1
SVKTGANEKLF
>TRBV10-3
AISERAAEAF
>TRBV29-1
SSLEAADYGYT
>TRBV21-1
ASSIRQAGYEQY
>TRBV4-3
ASSQSRTGGDTDTQY
>TRBV7-2
ASSNPPAGSDEQF